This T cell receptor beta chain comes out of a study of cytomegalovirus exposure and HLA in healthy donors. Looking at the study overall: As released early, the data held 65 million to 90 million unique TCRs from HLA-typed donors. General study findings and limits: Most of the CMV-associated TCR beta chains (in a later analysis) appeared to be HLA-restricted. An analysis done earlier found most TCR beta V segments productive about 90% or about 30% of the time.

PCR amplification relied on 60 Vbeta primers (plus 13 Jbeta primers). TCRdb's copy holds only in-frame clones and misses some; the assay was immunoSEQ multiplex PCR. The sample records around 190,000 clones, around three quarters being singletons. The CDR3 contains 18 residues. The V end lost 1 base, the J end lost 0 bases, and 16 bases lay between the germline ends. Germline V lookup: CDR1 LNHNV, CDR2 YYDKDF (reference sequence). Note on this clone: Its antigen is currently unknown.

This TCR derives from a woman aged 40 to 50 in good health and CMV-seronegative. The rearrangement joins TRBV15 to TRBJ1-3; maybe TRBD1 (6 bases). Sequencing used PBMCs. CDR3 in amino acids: CATSRVLSPGASGNTIYF. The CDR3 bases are TGTGCCACCAGCAGAGTTCTTTCCCCAGGGGCCTCTGGAAACACCATATATTTT.